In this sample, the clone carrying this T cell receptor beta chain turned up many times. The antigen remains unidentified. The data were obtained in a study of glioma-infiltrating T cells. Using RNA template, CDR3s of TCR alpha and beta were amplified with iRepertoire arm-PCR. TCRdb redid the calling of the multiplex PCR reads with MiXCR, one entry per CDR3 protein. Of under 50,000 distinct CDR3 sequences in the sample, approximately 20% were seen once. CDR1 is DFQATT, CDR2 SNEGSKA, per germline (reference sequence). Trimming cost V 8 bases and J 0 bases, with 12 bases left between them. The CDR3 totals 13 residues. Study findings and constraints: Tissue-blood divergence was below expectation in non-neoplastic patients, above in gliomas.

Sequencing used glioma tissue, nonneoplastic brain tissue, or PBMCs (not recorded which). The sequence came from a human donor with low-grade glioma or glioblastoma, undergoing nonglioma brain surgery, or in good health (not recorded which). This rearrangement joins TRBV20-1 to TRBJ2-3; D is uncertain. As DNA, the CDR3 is TGCAGTACACCATCGCCTAGCACAGATACGCAGTATTTT. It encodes CSTPSPSTDTQYF.